These T cell receptor beta chains were read from a single sample in a study of blood T cells in healthy people across ages. TCRdb used MiXCR to reprocess the 5' RACE reads, holding one entry per CDR3 protein. This repertoire shows roughly 700,000 distinct CDR3 sequences, around 45% found once; its top ten account for about 32%. Input material: blood. The source is a woman aged 55-69 years in good health. Each CDR3 is given with its conserved first and last residue. D genes are given only for firm matches. Rows may omit the clone size; those that give it use once, few, many or a size class.

clone_size: .; d_call: TRBD1; v_call: TRBV20-1; j_call: TRBJ2-7; cdr3_nt: TGCAGTGCTTGGACAGGATACTACGAGCAGTACTTC; cdr3_aa: CSAWTGYYEQYF
clone_size: few; d_call: .; v_call: TRBV7-9; j_call: TRBJ2-5; cdr3_nt: TGTGCCAGCAGCTTGGCAGGGATACCCGGGACCCAGTACTTC; cdr3_aa: CASSLAGIPGTQYF
clone_size: .; d_call: .; v_call: TRBV28; j_call: TRBJ2-2; cdr3_nt: TGTGCCAGCAGTGTTCCTGGGGAGTTGTTTTTT; cdr3_aa: CASSVPGELFF
clone_size: .; d_call: TRBD1; v_call: TRBV29-1; j_call: TRBJ1-1; cdr3_nt: TGCAGCGTTTCCCCGCGGTTGGACAGGGGAGGTGAAGCTTTCTTT; cdr3_aa: CSVSPRLDRGGEAFF
clone_size: few; d_call: TRBD2; v_call: TRBV29-1; j_call: TRBJ2-1; cdr3_nt: TGCAGCTCCACACCGGGGGGGACCACCAATGAGCAGTTCTTC; cdr3_aa: CSSTPGGTTNEQFF
clone_size: few; d_call: TRBD2; v_call: TRBV20-1; j_call: TRBJ2-4; cdr3_nt: TGCAGTGCTAGAACCCCTGGGACTAGCGGGAGGGCCTGGTACATTCAGTACTTC; cdr3_aa: CSARTPGTSGRAWYIQYF
clone_size: .; d_call: .; v_call: TRBV29-1; j_call: TRBJ2-3; cdr3_nt: TGCAGCGTTGAGCGCCGCCAGGAGGGCACAGATACGCAGTATTTT; cdr3_aa: CSVERRQEGTDTQYF
clone_size: .; d_call: .; v_call: TRBV20-1; j_call: TRBJ1-5; cdr3_nt: TGCAGTGCTCTACAGGGAAATCAGCCCCAGCATTTT; cdr3_aa: CSALQGNQPQHF
clone_size: .; d_call: .; v_call: TRBV27; j_call: TRBJ2-1; cdr3_nt: TGTGCCAGCAGACTAGGTAGGCGGGCTGAGCAGTTCTTC; cdr3_aa: CASRLGRRAEQFF
clone_size: .; d_call: .; v_call: TRBV19; j_call: TRBJ2-3; cdr3_nt: TGTGCCAGTAGCATAGCGGCCACTAGCACAGATACGCAGTATTTT; cdr3_aa: CASSIAATSTDTQYF
clone_size: .; d_call: .; v_call: TRBV29-1; j_call: TRBJ2-5; cdr3_nt: TGCAGCGTTGAACTGGACTCCTGGCAGAAGACCCAGTACTTC; cdr3_aa: CSVELDSWQKTQYF
clone_size: .; d_call: .; v_call: TRBV20-1; j_call: TRBJ1-5; cdr3_nt: TGCAGTGCCAAGGACAGTACAGCCAATCAGCCCCAGCATTTT; cdr3_aa: CSAKDSTANQPQHF
clone_size: .; d_call: .; v_call: TRBV7-2; j_call: TRBJ2-1; cdr3_nt: TGTGCCAGCAGCGTGGATGGGACACTCAATGAGCAGTTCTTC; cdr3_aa: CASSVDGTLNEQFF
clone_size: few; d_call: .; v_call: TRBV18; j_call: TRBJ2-1; cdr3_nt: TGTGCCAGCTCACCGGGGCAGGGGTCTGGTAATGAGCAGTTCTTC; cdr3_aa: CASSPGQGSGNEQFF
clone_size: .; d_call: TRBD1; v_call: TRBV5-4; j_call: TRBJ2-3; cdr3_nt: TGTGCCAGCAGCCCGGCAGGGGGCCAAGACACAGATACGCAGTATTTT; cdr3_aa: CASSPAGGQDTDTQYF
clone_size: .; d_call: .; v_call: TRBV20-1; j_call: TRBJ2-3; cdr3_nt: TGCAGTGCTAGAGGACCCGGTCAGACCACAGATACGCAGTATTTT; cdr3_aa: CSARGPGQTTDTQYF
clone_size: .; d_call: TRBD1; v_call: TRBV12-3/TRBV12-4; j_call: TRBJ2-3; cdr3_nt: TGTGCCAGCAGTCCTCGACAGGGTCCCACAGATACGCAGTATTTT; cdr3_aa: CASSPRQGPTDTQYF
clone_size: .; d_call: .; v_call: TRBV27; j_call: TRBJ1-2; cdr3_nt: TGTGCCAGCAGTGTAGGGGGATCATTGGGCTACACCTTC; cdr3_aa: CASSVGGSLGYTF
clone_size: few; d_call: .; v_call: TRBV20-1; j_call: TRBJ1-1; cdr3_nt: TGCAGTGCTAGAGAGGCAGGGCCGGACACTGAAGCTTTCTTT; cdr3_aa: CSAREAGPDTEAFF
clone_size: .; d_call: .; v_call: TRBV9; j_call: TRBJ2-3; cdr3_nt: TGTGCCAGCAGCGTAGGCCAAGATACGCAGTATTTT; cdr3_aa: CASSVGQDTQYF
clone_size: .; d_call: TRBD2; v_call: TRBV7-2; j_call: TRBJ2-3; cdr3_nt: TGTGCCAGCAGCAAAAGGGGGCTAGCGGGAGGGGAGAGAGATACGCAGTATTTT; cdr3_aa: CASSKRGLAGGERDTQYF
clone_size: .; d_call: .; v_call: TRBV5-1; j_call: TRBJ2-7; cdr3_nt: TGCGCCAGCAGCTGGCGACAGGAGAGCTCCTACGAGCAGTACTTC; cdr3_aa: CASSWRQESSYEQYF
clone_size: .; d_call: .; v_call: TRBV14; j_call: TRBJ2-7; cdr3_nt: TGTGCCAGCAGCCACGCATGGGTCAATGGAGAGCAGTACTTC; cdr3_aa: CASSHAWVNGEQYF
clone_size: few; d_call: .; v_call: TRBV4-1; j_call: TRBJ2-7; cdr3_nt: TGCGCCAGCAGCCTCCGGGACGGGAAGGGTTACGAGCAGTACTTC; cdr3_aa: CASSLRDGKGYEQYF
clone_size: few; d_call: TRBD2; v_call: TRBV29-1; j_call: TRBJ2-5; cdr3_nt: TGCAGCGCCGTCCGGACTAGCGGGGATGTGCAGTACTTC; cdr3_aa: CSAVRTSGDVQYF
clone_size: few; d_call: .; v_call: TRBV12-3/TRBV12-4; j_call: TRBJ2-7; cdr3_nt: TGTGCCAGCCCTGACCCGTGGGGCCAGCAGGGGAACTACGAGCAGTACTTC; cdr3_aa: CASPDPWGQQGNYEQYF
clone_size: .; d_call: .; v_call: TRBV4-2; j_call: TRBJ2-1; cdr3_nt: TGTGCCAGCGGCCAAGATCTGGGACATAACAATGAGCAGTTCTTC; cdr3_aa: CASGQDLGHNNEQFF
clone_size: .; d_call: TRBD2; v_call: TRBV7-2; j_call: TRBJ2-7; cdr3_nt: TGTGCCAGCAGCTTAGATCGAGCGGGAGAAAACGAGCAGTACTTC; cdr3_aa: CASSLDRAGENEQYF